These 11 T cell receptor beta chains originate from one sample sequenced in a study of T cell changes during pregnancy in multiple sclerosis. Sequencing was performed with immunoSEQ multiplex PCR; in TCRdb, only in-frame clones are kept and a portion is missing. This sample has about 46,000 clones; roughly 90% occur once, and the top ten carry approximately 2.9%. Specimen: CD8+ T cells from peripheral blood mononuclear cells, collected in the second trimester of pregnancy. These receptors came from a female donor with multiple sclerosis, enrolled in a pregnancy study.

The J gene is TRBJ1-2, the V gene TRBV5-5, with D perhaps TRBD1 (5 bases). The CDR3 extends over 16 amino acids. Germline values: CDR1 SGHKS, CDR2 YYEKEE (reference sequence). Trimming shortened V by 5 bases and J by 2 bases, and 19 bases separated the two germline ends. DNA of the CDR3: TGTGCCAGCAGTTCCGACAGTCCGATACGCAACTATGGCTACACCTTC. Protein sequence: CASSSDSPIRNYGYTF.

This clone showed up just once. The chain uses TRBV5-1 and TRBJ2-7; 7 bases line up with TRBD2. The ends lost 0 bases at V and 0 bases at J; junction bases unmatched: 3. Germline V gene data show CDR1 as SGHRS and CDR2 as YFSETQ. The CDR3 contains 15 residues. CDR3 amino acids: CASSLGGGGSYEQYF. The CDR3 DNA follows: TGCGCCAGCAGCTTGGGGGGCGGGGGCTCCTACGAGCAGTACTTC.

The V call is TRBV19, the J call TRBJ1-5; D is possibly TRBD1 (5 bases). Germline loops: CDR1 LNHDA, CDR2 SQIVND (reference sequence). The CDR3 is made up of 13 amino acids. The germline V and J ends were trimmed by 3 bases and 11 bases, with 14 bases remaining between them. The CDR3 nucleotides read TGTGCCAGTAGTATTTGGGGGGAGGTCACCCAGCATTTT. Its translation: CASSIWGEVTQHF. Full variable domain (rest looked up from reference TRBV19 and TRBJ1-5): DGGITQSPKYLFRKEGQNVTLSCEQNLNHDAMYWYRQDPGQGLRLIYYSQIVNDFQKGDIAEGYSVSREKKESFPLTVTSAQKNPTAFYLCASSIWGEVTQHFGDGTRLSIL.

V and J are TRBV13 and TRBJ2-5; 8 nucleotides agree with TRBD2. CDR1 is PRHDT and CDR2 is FYEKMQ in the germline V gene (reference sequence). The V segment lost 2 bases and the J segment 5 bases; nucleotides outside the gene matches: 7. This CDR3 is built from 15 residues. In nucleotides, the CDR3 is TGTGCCAGCAGCTTACGCGGGGGGCACGGGGAGACCCAGTACTTC. It yields the protein CASSLRGGHGETQYF.

Written as DNA, the CDR3 is TGCAGTGCCTACAATCAGCCCCAGCATTTT. This sequence encodes CSAYNQPQHF. The rearrangement links TRBV20-1 to TRBJ1-5; no clear D gene. The germline CDR1 and CDR2 sequences are DFQATT and SNEGSKA (reference sequence). The V and J ends lost 6 bases and 3 bases respectively, with 3 bases between them. The CDR3 runs 10 residues.

The chain is built from TRBV4-2 and TRBJ1-2; no reliable D call. V lost 0 bases and J lost 7, with 18 bases in between. CDR3 length: 16 residues. Germline CDR1 LGHNA, CDR2 YNFKEQ. CDR3 protein: CASSQDKSWRASGYTF. CDR3 in DNA: TGTGCCAGCAGCCAAGATAAGTCTTGGAGGGCAAGTGGCTACACCTTC.

The chain links TRBV9 to TRBJ2-7; tentative D call: TRBD2 (6 bases). The CDR3 has 16 residues. V gave up 1 base and J gave up 0 bases, with 14 bases separating them. Germline CDR1 and CDR2: SGDLS and YYNGEE. CDR3 loop: CASSVRWDSSSYEQYF. The CDR3 nucleotides read TGTGCCAGCAGCGTAAGATGGGACTCGAGCTCCTACGAGCAGTACTTC. Full variable domain (remainder filled in from reference TRBV9 and TRBJ2-7): DSGVTQTPKHLITATGQRVTLRCSPRSGDLSVYWYQQSLDQGLQFLIQYYNGEERAKGNILERFSAQQFPDLHSELNLSSLELGDSALYFCASSVRWDSSSYEQYFGPGTRLTVT.

The chain couples TRBV9 to TRBJ2-1; 7 positions match TRBD2. CDR3 length: 16 residues. CDR1 is SGDLS, CDR2 YYNGEE, per germline. V dropped 4 bases and J dropped 2; count of bases not matched to a gene: 9. The CDR3 spells CASSPWGGITYNEQFF. The CDR3 coding sequence is TGTGCCAGCAGCCCGTGGGGGGGGATAACCTACAATGAGCAGTTCTTC.

This clone was observed a few times. The gene calls are TRBV29-1 and TRBJ1-1, with 8 bases lining up with TRBD1. The CDR3 totals 12 residues. Germline-derived CDR1 and CDR2 are SQVTM and ANQGSEA. The V gene end was trimmed by 5 bases and the J gene end by 8 bases; junction bases not matched to a gene: 7. The CDR3 region is CSVSPDRVEAFF. The DNA for the CDR3 is TGCAGCGTTTCCCCGGACAGGGTAGAAGCTTTCTTT.

By frequency in the sample, this clone is large (0.1 to 1%). This chain joins TRBV19 and TRBJ1-6; 7 nucleotides match TRBD1. The ends lost 0 bases at V and 11 bases at J; junction bases unmatched: 10. Germline CDR1 reads LNHDA; CDR2 reads SQIVND (reference sequence). The CDR3 is made up of 16 amino acids. The CDR3 coding sequence is TGTGCCAGTAGTATAGACTCGACAGGGTTTCTGGCACCCCTCCACTTT. It is translated as CASSIDSTGFLAPLHF. The complete variable domain, with remaining parts taken from reference TRBV19 and TRBJ1-6, reads DGGITQSPKYLFRKEGQNVTLSCEQNLNHDAMYWYRQDPGQGLRLIYYSQIVNDFQKGDIAEGYSVSREKKESFPLTVTSAQKNPTAFYLCASSIDSTGFLAPLHFGNGTRLTVT.

This rearrangement joins TRBV7-9 to TRBJ2-1; 7 positions match TRBD1. The germline CDR1 and CDR2 sequences are SEHNR and FQNEAQ (reference sequence). V was clipped by 5 bases and J by 5 bases; unmatched bases: 9. CDR3 length: 15 amino acids. The CDR3 spells CASSPRPQGDNEQFF. In DNA, the CDR3 is TGTGCCAGCAGCCCCCGACCTCAGGGGGACAATGAGCAGTTCTTC. The full variable domain, with the rest looked up from reference TRBV7-9 and TRBJ2-1, is DTGVSQNPRHKITKRGQNVTFRCDPISEHNRLYWYRQTLGQGPEFLTYFQNEAQLEKSRLLSDRFSAERPKGSFSTLEIQRTEQGDSAMYLCASSPRPQGDNEQFFGPGTRLTVL.